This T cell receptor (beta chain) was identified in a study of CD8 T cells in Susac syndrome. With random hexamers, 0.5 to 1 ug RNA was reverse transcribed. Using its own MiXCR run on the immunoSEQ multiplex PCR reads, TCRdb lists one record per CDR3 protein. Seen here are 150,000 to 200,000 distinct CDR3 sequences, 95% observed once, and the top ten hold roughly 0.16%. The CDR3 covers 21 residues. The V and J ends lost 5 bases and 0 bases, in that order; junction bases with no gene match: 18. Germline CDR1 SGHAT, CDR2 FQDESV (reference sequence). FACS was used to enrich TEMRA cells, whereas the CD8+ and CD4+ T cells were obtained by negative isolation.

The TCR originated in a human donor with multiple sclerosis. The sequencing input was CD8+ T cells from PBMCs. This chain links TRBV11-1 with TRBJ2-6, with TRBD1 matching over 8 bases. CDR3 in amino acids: CASSPKPLTRDRHSGANVLTF. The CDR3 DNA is TGTGCCAGCAGCCCCAAGCCATTAACCCGGGACAGGCACTCTGGGGCCAACGTCCTGACTTTC.